This T cell receptor (beta chain) originates from a study of early T cells in non-severe SARS-CoV-2 infection (dated by TCRdb to the early 2020s). As for the study more broadly: TCR sequencing used bulk RNA from unsorted whole blood, so alpha and beta chains could not be paired.

Many counts were recorded for this clonotype. Its antigen remains undetermined. The sample holds no much larger clone one base away, and base qualities are not on file. This was a case-control study nested in a cohort of healthcare workers in London, UK, who had nasopharyngeal swab PCR tests and blood samples taken every week. Healthcare workers were recruited during the week of the UK lockdown, between 23 and 31 March 2020, and followed weekly for up to roughly 15 weeks. Study-level results and caveats: VDJdb matching was skewed toward anti-spike CD8 responses and likely underestimated virus-specific expansions by missing private and CD4 specificities.

To prepare the library, 5' RACE was applied. TCRdb shows the sequencer as NextSeq 500. The TCR library protocol attached unique molecular identifiers to individual cDNA molecules to correct for sequencing error and PCR bias. Sequencing covered both TCR alpha and beta chains, and within each sample the abundances of alpha and beta sequences were tightly co-correlated. The authors processed their data as follows. Decombinator V4 was used to perform V gene, J gene and CDR3 annotation of TCR sequences. TCRs were defined as expanded if a significant change between any two time points was detected under a Poisson model with p below 0.0001. TCR abundances were normalised to the total number of TCRs sequenced per sample and were expressed as counts per million. VDJdb, accessed 1 November 2021, was searched for CMV, EBV and SARS-CoV-2 annotated TCRs, excluding TCRs annotated for multiple antigens. TCRdb applied fastp at Q25 and MiXCR to the public reads, then kept only in-frame beta chains. Identical CDR3 protein sequences are pooled into one entry, listed with their most common genes and DNA. TCRdb's processing, not the authors' own work, is the source of the V and J calls. The sample yields about 37,000 distinct CDR3 sequences; 5% to 6.5% were counted once. Approximately 24% of the sample goes to the ten largest clones.

Sequencing was carried out using whole blood. The TCR originated in an adult who was a healthcare worker with PCR-confirmed SARS-CoV-2 infection or an uninfected control (not recorded which).

The CDR3 region has the sequence CSAPRTPYNEQFF. The base sequence is TGCAGTGCTCCCCGGACACCCTACAATGAGCAGTTCTTC. The rearrangement combines TRBV20-1 with TRBJ2-1; 5 matching bases give a weak D call of TRBD1. The CDR3 runs 13 residues from the cysteine to the phenylalanine. Only CDR3 DNA is held: 39 bases, read in frame from base 1. The trim is 5 bases for V and 2 bases for J, with a gap of 10 bases between the germline ends. Taken from the germline V gene (reference sequence), the CDR1 and CDR2 loops are DFQATT and SNEGSKA.